The 12 T cell receptor beta chains presented below share a single source sample, sequenced in a study of human T cells and chemical hapten exposure. TCRdb re-called the RACE reads with MiXCR, one entry per CDR3 protein. The data contain 240,000 or so distinct CDR3 sequences, approximately 8.6% of them singletons. As for time point: pre-sensitization, week 0. Treatment here: therapeutic diphenylcyclopropenone sensitization with weekly scalp DPC. The sample here was whole blood, taken in connection with sensitization to the hapten diphenylcyclopropenone (DPC). The receptors here all came from a woman in her thirties or forties with alopecia areata. Some clones in this sample may be carry-over from other donors' samples.

This clonotype has ten or more counts. The gene calls are TRBV7-8 and TRBJ2-1; possibly TRBD2 for D (6 bases). The V and J ends lost 5 bases and 5 bases respectively, with 13 bases between them. The CDR3 loop spans 14 amino acids. Germline values: CDR1 SGHVS, CDR2 FQNEAQ. In DNA form, the CDR3 reads TGTGCCAGCAGCCCCATCGGGGGAGACAATGAGCAGTTCTTC. It is translated as CASSPIGGDNEQFF.

This clonotype appeared a few times. The chain is built from TRBV5-1 and TRBJ2-1, with TRBD2 identical over 10 bases. CDR3 length: 17 amino acids. The V segment lost 0 bases and the J segment 3 bases; nucleotides outside the gene matches: 6. In germline, CDR1 is SGHRS, CDR2 YFSETQ. CDR3 protein: CASSLARLAGVYNEQFF. CDR3 DNA sequence: TGCGCCAGCAGCTTGGCCCGACTAGCGGGCGTCTACAATGAGCAGTTCTTC.

In this sample, this clonotype turned up many times. The rearrangement uses TRBV5-1 and TRBJ2-7; 9 bases line up with TRBD1. CDR3 length: 15 residues. CDR1 is SGHRS and CDR2 is YFSETQ in the germline V gene. V lost 4 bases and J lost 0; bases outside the gene matches: 5. The CDR3 DNA sequence: TGCGCCAGCAGCAGGGACAGGGTGTCCTCCTACGAGCAGTACTTC. This gives the protein CASSRDRVSSYEQYF.

V gene TRBV7-2 combines with J gene TRBJ2-3; the match to TRBD1 covers 7 bases. J gave up 4 bases and V 0 bases, and 4 bases lay outside the gene matches. This CDR3 is built from 15 residues. The germline V gene has CDR1 SGHTA and CDR2 FQGNSA. CDR3 sequence: CASSLAGGFPDTQYF. The CDR3, as DNA: TGTGCCAGCAGCTTAGCAGGGGGCTTTCCAGATACGCAGTATTTT.

This clonotype was observed a few times. V is TRBV24-1 and J is TRBJ2-1; TRBD1 aligns across 8 bases. This CDR3 is 16 amino acids long. CDR1 is KGHDR, CDR2 SFDVKD, per germline. J gave up 9 bases and V 3 bases, and 12 bases lay outside the gene matches. CDR3 in amino acids: CATSDIGQGGSGEQFF. DNA of the CDR3: TGTGCCACCAGTGATATTGGACAGGGAGGTTCTGGTGAGCAGTTCTTC.

This clonotype was picked up many times. This chain uses TRBV6-6 with TRBJ1-5; 7 bases fit TRBD1. The V gene's germline CDR1 is MNHNY and CDR2 SVGAGI (reference sequence). The CDR3 loop spans 15 amino acids. With V trimmed by 6 bases and J by 5 bases, 10 bases remained unmatched. The CDR3 DNA follows: TGTGCCAGCAGGGAGGGACAGCTCCCCGATCAGCCCCAGCATTTT. It specifies CASREGQLPDQPQHF.

This clonotype showed up just a few times. The chain links TRBV25-1 to TRBJ1-3; maybe TRBD1 (5 bases). The germline V gene has CDR1 MGHDK and CDR2 SYGVNS. The CDR3 contains 15 residues. Trimming cost V 4 bases and J 3 bases, with 13 bases left between them. The CDR3 bases are TGTGCCAGCAGTGCTCAGGGAACGATTGGAAACACCATATATTTT. Its protein product is CASSAQGTIGNTIYF.

This clonotype was seen more than once but under ten times. The chain uses TRBV12-3 or TRBV12-4 and TRBJ1-2, with 7 nucleotides matching TRBD1. The CDR3 consists of 14 residues. V was pared by 4 bases and J by 6 bases, with 8 bases of the junction left unmatched. CDR3 amino acids: CASSYTGELHGYTF. Here the CDR3 DNA reads TGTGCCAGCAGTTATACAGGGGAACTCCATGGCTACACCTTC.

The chain joins TRBV6-6 to TRBJ1-4; TRBD1 agrees at 8 bases. The junction had 3 bases not matched to a gene; V was cut back by 6 bases and J by 0 bases. This CDR3 comprises 15 residues. The germline V gene has CDR1 MNHNY and CDR2 SVGAGI (reference sequence). CDR3 coding DNA: TGTGCCAGCAGCCCACAGGGGGCAACTAATGAAAAACTGTTTTTT. This gives the protein CASSPQGATNEKLFF.

The rearrangement links TRBV6-6 to TRBJ1-1; weak D call: TRBD1 (6 bases). The V end was cut by 6 bases, the J end by 0 bases, with 20 bases between. The CDR3 runs to 17 residues. Germline CDR1 and CDR2: MNHNY and SVGAGI (reference sequence). CDR3 protein: CASSRTPPGVMNTEAFF. The CDR3 coding sequence is TGTGCCAGCAGCCGGACTCCCCCAGGGGTCATGAACACTGAAGCTTTCTTT.

This clonotype was counted only a few times. This sequence joins TRBV29-1 and TRBJ2-7; TRBD2 agrees at 10 bases. This CDR3 comprises 13 residues. Trimming at V came to 4 bases and at J to 5 bases, leaving 5 bases not matched to a gene. Germline loops: CDR1 SQVTM, CDR2 ANQGSEA. The CDR3 DNA reads as TGCAGCGTTGGAAAAGCGGGAGGGGACGAGCAGTACTTC. This sequence encodes CSVGKAGGDEQYF.

The sample holds many counts of this clonotype. The rearrangement joins TRBV24-1 to TRBJ2-2; either TRBD1 or TRBD2 may supply D (6 bases each). The germline V gene has CDR1 KGHDR and CDR2 SFDVKD. The germline V and J ends were trimmed by 1 base and 0 bases, with 14 bases remaining between them. The CDR3 sequence is 18 residues long. CDR3 loop: CATSDFRVGGANTGELFF. DNA for the CDR3: TGTGCCACCAGTGATTTCAGAGTCGGGGGCGCGAACACCGGGGAGCTGTTTTTT.